This T cell receptor (beta chain) was identified in a study of identical twins. Points from the study as a whole: Surplus twin overlap in beta out-of-frame sequences was less pronounced.

Worth noting for this clonotype: The antigen remains unidentified.

MiXCR was run by TCRdb on the 5' RACE reads, yielding one entry per CDR3 protein. The sample lists approximately 500,000 distinct CDR3 sequences; 15% were seen once. These data were also reused for a study on yellow fever vaccine responses in identical twins.

The sequence derives from a woman between 18 and 30 years old in good health. Sequencing input: CD4+ T cells sorted from blood.

CDR3 residues: CASSSGQGGTYYHEQFF. The CDR3 bases are TGTGCCAGCAGCTCCGGACAGGGAGGAACCTATTACCATGAGCAGTTCTTC. The chain joins TRBV28 to TRBJ2-1, with 8 bases lining up with TRBD1. Per germline, CDR1 MDHEN and CDR2 SYDVKM. The CDR3 spans 17 residues. V gave up 6 bases and J gave up 8 bases; unmatched junction bases: 18.